This T cell receptor (beta chain) was observed in a study of technical replicates of blood from a handful of donors. Produced via immunoSEQ multiplex PCR; TCRdb's table is partial and in-frame only. The repertoire holds roughly 70,000 clones, roughly nine tenths seen once, with around 0.37% in the top ten. CDR1 and CDR2 from the germline V gene are SGHDN and FVKESK. The CDR3 is 17 amino acids. V was pared by 4 bases and J by 5 bases, with 16 bases of the junction left unmatched. The specimen was T cells isolated from PBMCs. The clonotype comes from a human donor in good health. The V and J genes are TRBV14 and TRBJ2-7, with 8 bases that match TRBD2. Written as DNA, the CDR3 is TGTGCCAGCAGCCGACGGCTCGGGGGGGCGATCGGCAACGAGCAGTACTTC. Translating it yields CASSRRLGGAIGNEQYF.